The clone carrying this T cell receptor beta chain was seen just once. This sample stems from a study of blood T cell repertoires in COVID-19. The data were produced by immunoSEQ multiplex PCR, yet TCRdb's version contains in-frame clones alone and is incomplete. The profile shows 150,000 to 200,000 clones, approximately 83% of them singletons. V was trimmed by 1 base and J by 4 bases, leaving 14 bases between them. CDR1 SGHRS and CDR2 YFSETQ come from the germline V gene. The length of the CDR3 is 15 residues. The clonotype originates from a man aged 60-69 years with acute or convalescent COVID-19. Sequencing was carried out using peripheral blood. The rearrangement uses TRBV5-1 and TRBJ1-1, with D perhaps matching TRBD1 (6 bases). CDR3 sequence (DNA): TGCGCCAGCAGCTTGTATCAGGGGCGAGGCACTGAAGCTTTCTTT. It encodes CASSLYQGRGTEAFF.